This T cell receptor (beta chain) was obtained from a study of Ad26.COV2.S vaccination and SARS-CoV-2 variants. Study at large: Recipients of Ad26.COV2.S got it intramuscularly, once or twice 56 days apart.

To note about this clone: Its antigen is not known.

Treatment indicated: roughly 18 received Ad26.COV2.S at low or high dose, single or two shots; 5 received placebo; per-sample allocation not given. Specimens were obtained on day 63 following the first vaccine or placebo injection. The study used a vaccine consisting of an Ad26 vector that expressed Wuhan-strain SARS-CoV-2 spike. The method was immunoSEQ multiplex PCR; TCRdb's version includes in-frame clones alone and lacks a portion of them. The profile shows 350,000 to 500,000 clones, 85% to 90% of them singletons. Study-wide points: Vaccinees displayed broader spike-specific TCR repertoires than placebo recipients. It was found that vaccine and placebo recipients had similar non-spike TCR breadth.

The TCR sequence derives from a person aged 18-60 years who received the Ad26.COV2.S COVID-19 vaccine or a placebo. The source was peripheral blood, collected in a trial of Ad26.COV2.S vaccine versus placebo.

The CDR3 here is CASSPRGGGYGYTF. The CDR3 DNA follows: TGTGCCAGCAGCCCACGGGGGGGCGGCTATGGCTACACCTTC. The chain uses TRBV9 and TRBJ1-2, with TRBD1 as a possible D gene (6 bases). This CDR3 has 14 amino acids. Looked up from germline, CDR1 is SGDLS and CDR2 is YYNGEE. V was cut by 4 bases and J by 4 bases, with 14 bases left in between.